The 31 T cell receptor beta chains below all came from one sample that was sequenced in a study of T cells in Graves' hyperthyroidism and ophthalmopathy. Researchers took RNA transcripts and amplified the TCR beta CDR3 regions from them. The study used the HTBI primer set for a first-round RT-PCR of the TCR CDR3. A single record per CDR3 protein comes from TCRdb applying MiXCR to the multiplex PCR reads. The sample shows 360,000 or so distinct CDR3 sequences, about a fifth of them seen only once. Sequencing was done on a sample of blood. Receptor source: a woman under 30 with Graves' hyperthyroidism.

This clonotype has a handful of counts. A read error may account for a junction end that differs from germline. The genes are TRBV6-1 and TRBJ1-5; D unclear. The CDR3 spans 14 residues. The germline V gene has CDR1 MNHNS and CDR2 SASEGT. CDR3 nucleotides: TGTGCCAGCAGTGAAGCGGGAGGGAATCAGCCCCAGCAGTTT. As protein: CASSEAGGNQPQQF.

This clonotype showed up many times. The V gene is TRBV6-5, the J gene TRBJ1-1; 10 bases match TRBD1. The CDR3 length is 14 residues. Germline V lookup: CDR1 MNHEY, CDR2 SVGAGI. With V trimmed by 6 bases and J by 6 bases, 7 bases remained unmatched. The CDR3 nucleotides are TGTGCCAGCAGGTTGGGACAGGGGATGGCTGAAGCTTTCTTT. Protein sequence: CASRLGQGMAEAFF.

This clonotype was counted many times. This sequence joins TRBV10-3 and TRBJ2-2; tentative D call: TRBD1 (7 bases). V was pared by 11 bases and J by 7 bases, with 20 bases between. Germline CDR1 is ENHRY and CDR2 is SYGVKD. CDR3 length: 14 residues. As DNA, the CDR3 is TGTGCCCTAAGGGAGGACAGGAGTTACGGGGAGCTGTTTTTT. Its protein is CALREDRSYGELFF.

This clonotype was counted at least ten times. The rearrangement links TRBV24-1 to TRBJ1-1; D may be TRBD1 (5 bases). The V and J ends lost 3 bases and 8 bases respectively, with 12 bases between them. The V gene's germline CDR1 is KGHDR and CDR2 SFDVKD. This CDR3 spans 13 amino acids. CDR3 protein: CATSDTQGSEAFF. CDR3 bases: TGTGCCACCAGTGATACCCAGGGATCCGAAGCTTTCTTT.

There are many counts of this clonotype. The rearrangement links TRBV12-3 or TRBV12-4 to TRBJ1-1; the D gene is possibly TRBD1 (5 bases). V lost 5 bases and J lost 8, with 9 bases in between. This CDR3 has 11 amino acids. DNA of the CDR3: TGTGCCAGCAGTATGACAGTGGAAGCTTTCTTT. Amino acid sequence: CASSMTVEAFF.

The chain uses TRBV12-3 or TRBV12-4 and TRBJ1-2; 12 bases align to TRBD1. This CDR3 is built from 14 residues. V trimming: 4 bases; J trimming: 8 bases; junction bases outside the gene matches: 5. CDR3 nucleotides: TGTGCCAGCAGTTCCGGGACAGGGGGCGGAGGCTACACCTTC. Its translation is CASSSGTGGGGYTF.

The rearrangement links TRBV30 to TRBJ2-5; D is unclear. Germline V gene lookup returns CDR1 GTSNPN and CDR2 SVGIG (reference sequence). Trimming cost V 4 bases and J 0 bases, with 15 bases left between them. The CDR3 has 15 amino acids. The CDR3 bases are TGTGCCTGGATAAGAGATATATCGTACCAAGAGACCCAGTACTTC. Translating it yields CAWIRDISYQETQYF. Full variable domain (remainder filled in from reference TRBV30 and TRBJ2-5): SQTIHQWPATLVQPVGSPLSLECTVEGTSNPNLYWYRQAAGRGLQLLFYSVGIGQISSEVPQNLSASRPQDRQFILSSKKLLLSDSGFYLCAWIRDISYQETQYFGPGTRLLVL.

In this sample, this clonotype turned up many times. The chain couples TRBV20-1 to TRBJ2-5; 9 positions agree with TRBD2. V dropped 5 bases and J dropped 5; count of bases not matched to a gene: 9. Germline loops: CDR1 DFQATT, CDR2 SNEGSKA (reference sequence). The CDR3 is 14 amino acids. CDR3 in DNA: TGCAGTGCTGGGGGGCTAGCGGGGTTCGAGACCCAGTACTTC. This codes for CSAGGLAGFETQYF.

At least ten counts were recorded for this clonotype. The CDR3 here is CSGGPRGEQYF. CDR3 nucleotide sequence: TGCAGTGGGGGGCCGAGGGGCGAGCAGTACTTC. This sequence joins TRBV20-1 and TRBJ2-7; D might be TRBD1 (6 bases). CDR1 and CDR2 from the germline V gene are DFQATT and SNEGSKA (reference sequence). Trimming stripped 7 bases from V and 6 bases from J, with 13 bases between. This CDR3 spans 11 amino acids.

This clonotype was detected many times. This rearrangement joins TRBV20-1 to TRBJ1-5; 7 bases are shared with TRBD1. Germline values: CDR1 DFQATT, CDR2 SNEGSKA (reference sequence). The V segment lost 3 bases and the J segment 11 bases; nucleotides outside the gene matches: 16. The CDR3 has 15 residues. The CDR3 DNA is TGCAGTGCTAGGAACGGGACAGTGAGGGTGGGAGCCCAGCATTTT. Encoded protein: CSARNGTVRVGAQHF.

At least ten counts were recorded for this clonotype. This chain links TRBV2 with TRBJ1-2; tentative D call: TRBD1 (6 bases). CDR1 is SNHLY, CDR2 FYNNEI, per germline. Trimming stripped 6 bases from V and 2 bases from J, with 19 bases between. CDR3 length equals 16 residues. CDR3 coding DNA: TGTGCCAGCAGGATACTGCGAAGTCAGGGGAACTATGGCTACACCTTC. Residues: CASRILRSQGNYGYTF.

This clonotype was seen at least ten times. The rearrangement uses TRBV7-9 and TRBJ2-6; D tentatively reads TRBD1 or TRBD2 (5 bases each). Germline CDR1 SEHNR, CDR2 FQNEAQ (reference sequence). The CDR3 has 15 amino acids. V gave up 8 bases and J gave up 4 bases, with 15 bases separating them. This chain's CDR3 is CASAGAIYGANVLTF. As DNA, the CDR3 is TGTGCCAGCGCCGGGGCTATTTACGGGGCCAACGTCCTGACTTTC. Full variable domain (outside the CDR3, taken from reference TRBV7-9 and TRBJ2-6): DTGVSQNPRHKITKRGQNVTFRCDPISEHNRLYWYRQTLGQGPEFLTYFQNEAQLEKSRLLSDRFSAERPKGSFSTLEIQRTEQGDSAMYLCASAGAIYGANVLTFGAGSRLTVL.

This clonotype was detected ten times or more. The chain has TRBV5-1 and TRBJ2-5, with D possibly TRBD2 on 6 matching bases. CDR1 SGHRS and CDR2 YFSETQ come from the germline V gene. The CDR3 is 15 amino acids. Trimming left V 2 bases short and J 5 bases short, with 16 bases between. CDR3 DNA sequence: TGCGCCAGCAGCTTCAGGGACTCCTTGAGGGAGACCCAGTACTTC. Its translation: CASSFRDSLRETQYF.

With regard to this clonotype: This may be a read error: a much more frequent sequence differs by one nucleotide. This chain joins TRBV7-9 and TRBJ1-1; tentatively, D is TRBD1 (6 bases). Germline values: CDR1 SEHNR, CDR2 FQNEAQ (reference sequence). The CDR3 has 13 residues. The CDR3, as DNA: TGTGCCAGCACCTCGGGGGCGGACACTGAAGCTTGCTTT. Translating gives CASTSGADTEACF.

This clonotype was recorded at least ten times. This rearrangement joins TRBV30 to TRBJ1-2; D perhaps matches TRBD1 (5 bases). CDR3 length: 14 amino acids. V lost 4 bases and J lost 2, with 14 bases in between. CDR1 GTSNPN and CDR2 SVGIG come from the germline V gene (reference sequence). CDR3 in amino acids: CAWTQAIRNYGYTF. Written as DNA, the CDR3 is TGTGCCTGGACACAGGCGATCCGAAACTATGGCTACACCTTC.

At least ten counts were recorded for this clonotype. The V and J genes are TRBV5-1 and TRBJ1-1; D not resolved. This CDR3 has 15 residues. V lost 0 bases, J lost 3 bases, and 12 bases lay in between. The germline CDR1 and CDR2 sequences are SGHRS and YFSETQ. The CDR3 DNA sequence: TGCGCCAGCAGCTTGGTTGGGAAGGGAGACACTGAAGCTTTCTTT. Its translation: CASSLVGKGDTEAFF.

The DNA for the CDR3 is TGCGCCAGCAAGCCTAGGGGGGATAGCAATCAGCCCCAGCATTTT. This codes for CASKPRGDSNQPQHF. This chain joins TRBV5-1 and TRBJ1-5; weak D call: TRBD1 (6 bases). The V gene's germline CDR1 is SGHRS and CDR2 YFSETQ. V was trimmed by 6 bases and J by 0 bases, leaving 13 bases between them. The CDR3 has 15 amino acids.

At least ten counts were recorded for this clonotype. The chain links TRBV12-3 or TRBV12-4 to TRBJ1-2; no definite D call. The CDR3 is 17 amino acids. V lost 6 bases to trimming and J lost 2 bases, with 22 bases between them. For the CDR3, the DNA is TGTGCCAGCAGGCTGGAATTCGTGGTACGGGAAAACTATGGCTACACCTTC. Residues: CASRLEFVVRENYGYTF.

The table lists this clonotype with many counts. The chain uses TRBV28 and TRBJ1-5; D might be TRBD1 (6 bases). The CDR3 covers 14 residues. Between the trimmed V and J ends, which lost 5 bases and 4 bases, there was a span of 12 bases. Germline V CDR1 and CDR2: MDHEN, SYDVKM. The CDR3 DNA follows: TGTGCCAGCAGTACAGGGAGGGAGAATCAGCCCCAGCATTTT. Encoded protein: CASSTGRENQPQHF. The full variable domain, in which reference TRBV28 and TRBJ1-5 provide the parts outside the CDR3, is DVKVTQSSRYLVKRTGEKVFLECVQDMDHENMFWYRQDPGLGLRLIYFSYDVKMKEKGDIPEGYSVSREKKERFSLILESASTNQTSMYLCASSTGRENQPQHFGDGTRLSIL.

This clonotype has at least ten counts. The chain joins TRBV2 to TRBJ1-2; D may be TRBD1 (5 bases). Germline V gene sequence: CDR1 SNHLY, CDR2 FYNNEI. The CDR3 extends over 13 amino acids. Trimming removed 4 bases at V and 8 bases at J, with 14 bases between. The CDR3 sequence: CASSARGLEGYTF. DNA for the CDR3: TGTGCCAGCAGTGCGAGGGGCCTGGAGGGCTACACCTTC.

This clonotype has ten or more counts. The genes are TRBV28 and TRBJ1-6, with 9 bases identical to TRBD1. Trimming cost V 4 bases and J 10 bases; bases outside gene matches: 8. The CDR3 length is 15 residues. Germline values: CDR1 MDHEN, CDR2 SYDVKM. CDR3 DNA sequence: TGTGCCAGCAGTTCTCCGGGACAGGGTTTCTCACCCCTCCACTTT. Protein product: CASSSPGQGFSPLHF.

This clonotype was observed at least ten times. The J gene is TRBJ2-5, the V gene TRBV6-1; D gene uncertain. The CDR3 runs to 12 residues. Germline V CDR1 and CDR2: MNHNS, SASEGT. V dropped 7 bases and J dropped 4 bases, with 10 bases sitting between them. The CDR3 spells CASTDLRETQYF. As DNA, the CDR3 is TGTGCCAGCACCGACCTTAGAGAGACCCAGTACTTC.

J is TRBJ2-7 and V is TRBV20-1; 14 positions agree with TRBD2. CDR1 is DFQATT and CDR2 is SNEGSKA in the germline V gene (reference sequence). V lost 1 base to trimming and J lost 2 bases; unmatched junction nucleotides: 4. The CDR3 length is 16 residues. CDR3 coding DNA: TGCAGTGCTAGAGCCTTGACTAGCGGGGGGGCCTACGAGCAGTACTTC. Its translation: CSARALTSGGAYEQYF.

This chain joins TRBV7-8 and TRBJ2-7; 10 nucleotides match TRBD1. CDR3 length equals 15 residues. With V trimmed by 4 bases and J by 5 bases, 8 bases remained unmatched. The V gene's germline CDR1 is SGHVS and CDR2 FQNEAQ. This chain's CDR3 is CASSSRDRGNHEQYF. Here the CDR3 DNA reads TGTGCCAGCAGCTCCCGGGACAGGGGTAACCACGAGCAGTACTTC.

Ten or more counts support this clonotype. This chain uses TRBV6-1 with TRBJ2-6, with TRBD1 identical over 9 bases. The CDR3 covers 15 residues. CDR1 MNHNS and CDR2 SASEGT come from the germline V gene. V lost 6 bases and J lost 2; bases outside the gene matches: 2. CDR3 DNA: TGTGCCAGCAGGCGGACAGGGGCTGGGGCCAACGTCCTGACTTTC. Protein: CASRRTGAGANVLTF.

This clonotype was detected ten times or more. The CDR3 spells CASSYDLGSSYEQYF. In nucleotides, the CDR3 is TGTGCCAGCAGTTACGATCTCGGATCATCCTACGAGCAGTACTTC. The gene calls are TRBV6-2 or TRBV6-3 and TRBJ2-7, with D unresolved. This CDR3 region has 15 residues. Per germline, CDR1 MNHEY and CDR2 SVGEGT. Trimming took off 2 bases at V and 1 base at J, with 12 bases between the two ends.

Of note for this clonotype: This sequence may be a read error, since a much larger clone differs from it by one base. The chain joins TRBV6-1 to TRBJ2-4, with D maybe TRBD1 (6 bases). CDR1 MNHNS and CDR2 SASEGT come from the germline V gene. The CDR3 spans 17 residues. CDR3 DNA sequence: TGTGCCAGCACCTTCCTACAGGGAACCTTAGCCAAAAACATTAAGTACTTC. The encoded protein is CASTFLQGTLAKNIKYF.

This clonotype was detected many times. This chain joins TRBV12-3 or TRBV12-4 and TRBJ2-7; TRBD1 matches at 8 bases. CDR3 length: 13 residues. V shed 6 bases and J 7 bases; nucleotides not matched to a gene: 8. CDR3 amino acids: CASSQRTGFEQYF. In DNA, the CDR3 is TGTGCCAGCAGCCAAAGGACAGGGTTTGAGCAGTACTTC.

This clonotype was seen many times. The V and J genes are TRBV6-7 and TRBJ1-1, with unresolved D. TRBV6-7 is labeled an ORF, and its function is uncertain. The CDR3 has 12 residues. V shed 10 bases and J shed 4 bases, with 13 bases lying between them. This CDR3 is CATIQVLTEAFF. The CDR3, as DNA: TGTGCCACCATCCAGGTCCTCACTGAAGCTTTCTTT.

The V gene is TRBV12-3 or TRBV12-4, the J gene TRBJ2-5; D tentatively fits TRBD1 or TRBD2 (6 bases each). The V and J ends lost 5 bases and 7 bases respectively, with 8 bases between them. The CDR3 sequence is 11 residues long. DNA of the CDR3: TGTGCCAGCAGTGGAGGGGGGACCCAGTACTTC. This translates into CASSGGGTQYF.

This clonotype was seen at least ten times. The chain is built from TRBV6-1 and TRBJ1-2, with D possibly matching TRBD1 (5 bases). The germline CDR1 and CDR2 sequences are MNHNS and SASEGT. V was trimmed by 2 bases and J by 6 bases, leaving 13 bases between them. The CDR3 loop spans 14 amino acids. CDR3 in amino acids: CASSERGTVDGYTF. DNA for the CDR3: TGTGCCAGCAGTGAAAGGGGAACGGTTGATGGCTACACCTTC.